Listed below are T cell receptor beta chains from one sample, sequenced in a study of CD8 T cells in ankylosing spondylitis. TCRdb used MiXCR to reprocess the 5' RACE reads, holding one entry per CDR3 protein. The table shows fewer than 550,000 distinct CDR3 sequences, with roughly 5.3% occurring only once. Source material: blood, either unsorted or a sorted T cell fraction (not recorded which). These receptors originate from a male donor with ankylosing spondylitis. Each CDR3 is given with its conserved first and last residue. Fields, in order: clone size, V gene, D gene, J gene, CDR3 DNA, CDR3 protein. The D gene is left open where the match is weak. Rows give clone size only sometimes, using once, few, many, or a class for an expanded clone.

many,TRBV5-1,TRBD1,TRBJ2-2,TGCGCCAGCAGAGTCCCGGGACAGGGGAACACCGGGGAGCTGTTTTTT,CASRVPGQGNTGELFF
many,TRBV12-3/TRBV12-4,-,TRBJ1-5,TGTGCCAGCAGTTCACAAGCGAATCAGCCCCAGCATTTT,CASSSQANQPQHF
many,TRBV12-3/TRBV12-4,-,TRBJ1-1,TGTGCCAGCAGCCGTACAGGTGGAGCTTTCTTT,CASSRTGGAFF
many,TRBV4-2,TRBD1,TRBJ1-6,TGTGCCAGCAGCTTACCGGGACAGGCAGGAGCACCCCTCCACTTT,CASSLPGQAGAPLHF
-,TRBV5-1,-,TRBJ2-6,TGCGCCAGCAGCAACCAGCGAGGAGGGGCCAACGTCCTGACTTTC,CASSNQRGGANVLTF
many,TRBV20-1,-,TRBJ2-5,TGCAGTGCCGAGCCGGGAGAGGGGGGGCTGGAGACCCAGTACTTC,CSAEPGEGGLETQYF
many,TRBV29-1,TRBD2,TRBJ2-4,TGCAGCGTAGCAACGGGGGGTTGGAACATTCAGTACTTC,CSVATGGWNIQYF
-,TRBV5-6,-,TRBJ2-5,TGTGCCAGCGGCCACGGGCTGAACCAAGAGACCCAGTACTTC,CASGHGLNQETQYF
many,TRBV7-8,-,TRBJ2-3,TGTGCCAGCAGCCTACTAGGGGGGACTAGCACAGATACGCAGTATTTT,CASSLLGGTSTDTQYF
many,TRBV4-3,-,TRBJ1-3,TGCGCCAGCAGCCAAGTGGAAGGAAACACCATATATTTT,CASSQVEGNTIYF
many,TRBV21-1,-,TRBJ2-4,TGTGCCAGCAGCAAAGACAGGGCCAAAAACATTCAGTACTTC,CASSKDRAKNIQYF
many,TRBV6-1,TRBD1,TRBJ1-4,TGTGCCAGCAGGCGCGGGACAGGGTTGGAAAAACTGTTTTTT,CASRRGTGLEKLFF
many,TRBV28,-,TRBJ1-5,TGTGCCAGCAGCCCAATAGCCCCTAGCAATCAGCCCCAGCATTTT,CASSPIAPSNQPQHF
many,TRBV5-1,-,TRBJ2-1,TGCGCCAGCAGCCGCGACAGGTCCTACAATGAGCAGTTCTTC,CASSRDRSYNEQFF
many,TRBV7-8,-,TRBJ1-2,TGTGCCAGCAGGGGGGGATCGTACAGGGATGGCTACACCTTC,CASRGGSYRDGYTF
many,TRBV10-3,-,TRBJ2-7,TGTGCCATCAGTGAGGGGACGCCAGGGGTTTACGAGCAGTACTTC,CAISEGTPGVYEQYF
many,TRBV12-3/TRBV12-4,-,TRBJ1-4,TGTGCCAGCAGTTTCAAAAGGGCACCTAATGAAAAACTGTTTTTT,CASSFKRAPNEKLFF
many,TRBV29-1,-,TRBJ1-4,TGCAGCGTTGGAGGTCTACTTAATGAAAAACTGTTTTTT,CSVGGLLNEKLFF
many,TRBV20-1,TRBD2,TRBJ2-5,TGCAGTGCTAGACCCCAGGGCGGGGGGTACCAAGAGACCCAGTACTTC,CSARPQGGGYQETQYF
many,TRBV20-1,-,TRBJ2-1,TGCAGTGCTAGTCCAGGCCCCTACAATGAGCAGTTCTTC,CSASPGPYNEQFF
many,TRBV4-3,TRBD1,TRBJ2-7,TGCGCCAGCAGCCAAGAGGGACAGGCCACGGGGGTCTCCTACGAGCAGTACTTC,CASSQEGQATGVSYEQYF
many,TRBV7-2,TRBD1,TRBJ2-7,TGTGCCAGCAGCTTACAACAGGGGAACGAGCAGTACTTC,CASSLQQGNEQYF
many,TRBV4-2,-,TRBJ2-7,TGTGCCAGCAGCCAAGATTGGAGACTAGAAGGCTACGAGCAGTACTTC,CASSQDWRLEGYEQYF
few,TRBV29-1,TRBD1,TRBJ1-2,TGCAGCGTTGAGGACAGGTCTGGCTACACCTTC,CSVEDRSGYTF
many,TRBV29-1,-,TRBJ2-1,TGCAGCGCCCGTCGCAGGGTTATGGATGAGCAGTTCTTC,CSARRRVMDEQFF
many,TRBV7-2,TRBD1,TRBJ1-5,TGTGCCAGCAGCGCGAACAGGGGAGGCAATCAGCCCCAGCATTTT,CASSANRGGNQPQHF
many,TRBV24-1,-,TRBJ2-1,TGTGCCACCAGTGATTTGCTGGGGGGGCGAGATTACAATGAGCAGTTCTTC,CATSDLLGGRDYNEQFF
few,TRBV27,-,TRBJ2-5,TGTGCCAGCAGTTTGCCAGGGGGGCAAGAGACCCAGTACTTC,CASSLPGGQETQYF
few,TRBV20-1,-,TRBJ2-2,TGCAGTGCTCTCCGGACCCGATCGATGGCCGGGGAGCTGTTTTTT,CSALRTRSMAGELFF
many,TRBV4-3,-,TRBJ2-6,TGCGCCAGCAGCCAAGACGACAGGTCCTCTGGGGCCAACGTCCTGACTTTC,CASSQDDRSSGANVLTF
-,TRBV28,-,TRBJ1-1,TGTGCCAGCAGCCCGGCCTTGGCTGAAGCTTTCTTT,CASSPALAEAFF
few,TRBV7-3,-,TRBJ2-1,TGTGCCAGCAGCTTTTTGGGTCCCGACGATGAGCAGTTCTTC,CASSFLGPDDEQFF